The sequence of this T cell receptor (beta chain) was determined in a study of technical replicates of blood from a handful of donors. Profiling relied on immunoSEQ multiplex PCR, and the TCRdb table lists in-frame clones only, not all of them. The sample carries roughly 80,000 clones, around 89% recorded once. The length of the CDR3 is 14 residues. V shed 1 base and J shed 4 bases, with 10 bases lying between them. From germline, CDR1 is MNHNY and CDR2 SVGAGI (reference sequence). This receptor was taken from a human donor in good health. The sequenced sample consisted of T cells isolated from PBMCs. The V gene is TRBV6-6, the J gene TRBJ1-2; unclear D gene. CDR3 sequence reads: CASSYYGGGYGYTF. The CDR3 region has the DNA TGTGCCAGCAGTTACTATGGAGGAGGCTATGGCTACACCTTC.